This T cell receptor beta chain was recovered during a study of cytomegalovirus exposure and HLA in healthy donors. The CDR3 is 12 residues long. Germline V gene data show CDR1 as SGHDT and CDR2 as YYEEEE. Trimming cost V 0 bases and J 8 bases, with 8 bases left between them. Amplification used 60 Vbeta primers and 13 Jbeta primers. Using immunoSEQ multiplex PCR, the repertoire was profiled, and TCRdb retains in-frame clones only, with some absent. The sample totals roughly 120,000 clones. The source is a man younger than 35 in good health and CMV-seronegative. The rearrangement links TRBV5-6 to TRBJ1-1; D may be TRBD1 (5 bases). Material for sequencing was PBMCs. CDR3 loop: CASSLAQGEAFF. The CDR3 bases are TGTGCCAGCAGCTTGGCGCAGGGAGAAGCTTTCTTT.